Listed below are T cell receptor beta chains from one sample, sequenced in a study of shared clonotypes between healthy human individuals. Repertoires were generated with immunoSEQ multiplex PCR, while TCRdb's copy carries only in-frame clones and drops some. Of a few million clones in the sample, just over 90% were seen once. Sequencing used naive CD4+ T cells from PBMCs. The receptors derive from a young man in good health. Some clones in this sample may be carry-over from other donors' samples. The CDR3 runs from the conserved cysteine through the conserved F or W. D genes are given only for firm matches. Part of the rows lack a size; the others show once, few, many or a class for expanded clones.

CDR3 DNA: TGTGCCATCAATAGGGTCCCCGGGGAGCTGTTTTTT; CDR3 protein: CAINRVPGELFF; clone size: -; J gene: TRBJ2-2; D gene: -; V gene: TRBV10-3
CDR3 DNA: TGTGCCAGCAGCCTGACTAGCGGAGAGCAGTTCTTC; CDR3 protein: CASSLTSGEQFF; clone size: -; J gene: TRBJ2-1; D gene: TRBD2; V gene: TRBV11-3
CDR3 DNA: TGTGCCAGCAGTACCTACAGGGACACAGATACGCAGTATTTT; CDR3 protein: CASSTYRDTDTQYF; clone size: -; J gene: TRBJ2-3; D gene: -; V gene: TRBV6-1
CDR3 DNA: TGTGCCAGCAGTTTCGGGACATTGCCCCAGTACTTC; CDR3 protein: CASSFGTLPQYF; clone size: -; J gene: TRBJ2-5; D gene: -; V gene: TRBV27
CDR3 DNA: TGCAGCGTTGAGAGGAGGGGCTCTGAAGCTTTCTTT; CDR3 protein: CSVERRGSEAFF; clone size: -; J gene: TRBJ1-1; D gene: -; V gene: TRBV29-1
CDR3 DNA: TGCAGCGTGCTGGGGACAGGGACAGGGGGCGCTGGGAGCAATCAGCCCCAGCATTTT; CDR3 protein: CSVLGTGTGGAGSNQPQHF; clone size: -; J gene: TRBJ1-5; D gene: TRBD1; V gene: TRBV29-1
CDR3 DNA: TGTGCCAGCAAGCTTGGGGAGGGTAGGCAGTTCTTC; CDR3 protein: CASKLGEGRQFF; clone size: -; J gene: TRBJ2-1; D gene: TRBD2; V gene: TRBV25-1
CDR3 DNA: TGTGCCACCAGCCTCCCGAGCGCCTACAATGAGCAGTTCTTC; CDR3 protein: CATSLPSAYNEQFF; clone size: -; J gene: TRBJ2-1; D gene: -; V gene: TRBV15
CDR3 DNA: TGTGCCAGCAGTGTACAGGGCGTTGGGGAGACCCAGTACTTC; CDR3 protein: CASSVQGVGETQYF; clone size: -; J gene: TRBJ2-5; D gene: -; V gene: TRBV2
CDR3 DNA: TGCGCCAGTCTCTCGGTGGTAGCGGGAGTGAATGAGCAGTTCTTC; CDR3 protein: CASLSVVAGVNEQFF; clone size: -; J gene: TRBJ2-1; D gene: TRBD2; V gene: TRBV5-1
CDR3 DNA: TGCGCCAGCAGCGACGCCCAGGGGGGATGGACTGAAGCTTTCTTT; CDR3 protein: CASSDAQGGWTEAFF; clone size: -; J gene: TRBJ1-1; D gene: TRBD1; V gene: TRBV5-1
CDR3 DNA: TGTGCCAGCGCCCCCGGGGCGGGAGCATTGGGGGCCGGGGAGCTGTTTTTT; CDR3 protein: CASAPGAGALGAGELFF; clone size: -; J gene: TRBJ2-2; D gene: TRBD2; V gene: TRBV7-9
CDR3 DNA: TGTGCCAGCAGTTTGGGGGGTGGTGAAAAACTGTTTTTT; CDR3 protein: CASSLGGGEKLFF; clone size: -; J gene: TRBJ1-4; D gene: -; V gene: TRBV2
CDR3 DNA: TGTGCCATCTCGCCTCCGGGACAGGGTCGGATGGAGCAGTTCTTC; CDR3 protein: CAISPPGQGRMEQFF; clone size: -; J gene: TRBJ2-1; D gene: TRBD1; V gene: TRBV10-3
CDR3 DNA: TGTGCCAGCAGCAAGGGCCCTGAAAGAAGCACAGATACGCAGTATTTT; CDR3 protein: CASSKGPERSTDTQYF; clone size: -; J gene: TRBJ2-3; D gene: -; V gene: TRBV7-3
CDR3 DNA: TGTGCCAGCAGTTCCACCGGGACTAGCGGACCAGATACGCAGTATTTT; CDR3 protein: CASSSTGTSGPDTQYF; clone size: -; J gene: TRBJ2-3; D gene: TRBD2; V gene: TRBV28
CDR3 DNA: TGTGCCAGCAGTTATGCAGGGCTTAACTATGGCTACACCTTC; CDR3 protein: CASSYAGLNYGYTF; clone size: few; J gene: TRBJ1-2; D gene: -; V gene: TRBV28
CDR3 DNA: TGTGCCAGCAGCCCAGCCCGGACTACCTACGAGCAGTACTTC; CDR3 protein: CASSPARTTYEQYF; clone size: -; J gene: TRBJ2-7; D gene: -; V gene: TRBV7-2
CDR3 DNA: TGTGCCAGCTCACCTACAGGGTCAGGGGAGACCCAGTACTTC; CDR3 protein: CASSPTGSGETQYF; clone size: -; J gene: TRBJ2-5; D gene: -; V gene: TRBV18
CDR3 DNA: TGTGCCAGCACCGCGTGGTGGACAGGGTCCTACGAGCAGTACTTC; CDR3 protein: CASTAWWTGSYEQYF; clone size: -; J gene: TRBJ2-7; D gene: TRBD1; V gene: TRBV28
CDR3 DNA: TGTGCCAGCAGCTTAGAAGGTAGCGGGAGATACGAGCAGTACTTC; CDR3 protein: CASSLEGSGRYEQYF; clone size: -; J gene: TRBJ2-7; D gene: TRBD2; V gene: TRBV11-2
CDR3 DNA: TGTGCCAGCAGTTTGGGGAGCGGGGATACGCAGTATTTT; CDR3 protein: CASSLGSGDTQYF; clone size: once; J gene: TRBJ2-3; D gene: -; V gene: TRBV28
CDR3 DNA: TGTGCCAGCTCACAGACTAGCGGGACCCGGGATACGCAGTATTTT; CDR3 protein: CASSQTSGTRDTQYF; clone size: -; J gene: TRBJ2-3; D gene: TRBD2; V gene: TRBV18
CDR3 DNA: TGTGCCAGCAGTCTAGGCACGAACACCGGGGAGCTGTTTTTT; CDR3 protein: CASSLGTNTGELFF; clone size: -; J gene: TRBJ2-2; D gene: -; V gene: TRBV5-4
CDR3 DNA: TGTGCCAGCAGTTATGCCGGCCAGAACTATGGCTACACCTTC; CDR3 protein: CASSYAGQNYGYTF; clone size: -; J gene: TRBJ1-2; D gene: -; V gene: TRBV6-6
CDR3 DNA: TGTGCCTGGAGTGTACTATCAGGGGGCTACGAGCAGTACTTC; CDR3 protein: CAWSVLSGGYEQYF; clone size: -; J gene: TRBJ2-7; D gene: TRBD1; V gene: TRBV30
CDR3 DNA: TGTGCCAGCACCCCCGGGTGGACGGGACAGGGGTATGGCTACACCTTC; CDR3 protein: CASTPGWTGQGYGYTF; clone size: once; J gene: TRBJ1-2; D gene: TRBD1; V gene: TRBV28
CDR3 DNA: TGTGCCAGCAGCCCAGGCGGGGTGCGCTCCTACAATGAGCAGTTCTTC; CDR3 protein: CASSPGGVRSYNEQFF; clone size: -; J gene: TRBJ2-1; D gene: -; V gene: TRBV11-3
CDR3 DNA: TGTGCCAGCAGCTTAGTAGGCGGGAGGGCCGGAGAGACCCAGTACTTC; CDR3 protein: CASSLVGGRAGETQYF; clone size: -; J gene: TRBJ2-5; D gene: TRBD2; V gene: TRBV11-2
CDR3 DNA: TGCGCCAGCAGCTTGGGGACAGATTATTACGAGCAGTACTTC; CDR3 protein: CASSLGTDYYEQYF; clone size: -; J gene: TRBJ2-7; D gene: -; V gene: TRBV5-1
CDR3 DNA: TGTGCCAGCAGCCCGCTACAGACCCCGGGACAGGGGGCGCTTTGGGACATTCAGTACTTC; CDR3 protein: CASSPLQTPGQGALWDIQYF; clone size: once; J gene: TRBJ2-4; D gene: TRBD1; V gene: TRBV7-8
CDR3 DNA: TGTGCCAGCAGCTTAGGAAGGACAGAATACAATGAGCAGTTCTTC; CDR3 protein: CASSLGRTEYNEQFF; clone size: -; J gene: TRBJ2-1; D gene: -; V gene: TRBV7-6
CDR3 DNA: TGTGCCAGCAGCACCGGACAGACCACAGATACGCAGTATTTT; CDR3 protein: CASSTGQTTDTQYF; clone size: -; J gene: TRBJ2-3; D gene: -; V gene: TRBV7-7
CDR3 DNA: TGTGCCAGCAGCTTAGCGTCGATGGAAAAACTGTTTTTT; CDR3 protein: CASSLASMEKLFF; clone size: -; J gene: TRBJ1-4; D gene: -; V gene: TRBV7-6
CDR3 DNA: TGCGCCAGCAGCTTGGAAATAGCTAGCGGGAACCAGTACTTC; CDR3 protein: CASSLEIASGNQYF; clone size: -; J gene: TRBJ2-7; D gene: TRBD2; V gene: TRBV5-1
CDR3 DNA: TGTGCCAGCAGCGTAGCCAGGGGAGGCACCGGGGAGCTGTTTTTT; CDR3 protein: CASSVARGGTGELFF; clone size: -; J gene: TRBJ2-2; D gene: -; V gene: TRBV9
CDR3 DNA: TGCGCCAGCAGCCCCGACACCAGCTCCTACAATGAGCAGTTCTTC; CDR3 protein: CASSPDTSSYNEQFF; clone size: -; J gene: TRBJ2-1; D gene: -; V gene: TRBV5-1
CDR3 DNA: TGCGCCAGCAGCCAAGAAATTGCGGCTAGCGGGAGAGGTTCTGAGCAGTTCTTC; CDR3 protein: CASSQEIAASGRGSEQFF; clone size: -; J gene: TRBJ2-1; D gene: TRBD2; V gene: TRBV4-1
CDR3 DNA: TGTGCCTGTCTTTTTCGGACAGCTTACTACGAGCAGTACTTC; CDR3 protein: CACLFRTAYYEQYF; clone size: -; J gene: TRBJ2-7; D gene: -; V gene: TRBV30
CDR3 DNA: TGTGCCATCAGTGGCCCAGAGGCTCGCGGCTACACCTTC; CDR3 protein: CAISGPEARGYTF; clone size: -; J gene: TRBJ1-2; D gene: -; V gene: TRBV10-3
CDR3 DNA: TGTGCCAGCAGCCAAGATCGTCTTCGGGGGCTTATTAGCAATCAGCCCCAGCATTTT; CDR3 protein: CASSQDRLRGLISNQPQHF; clone size: -; J gene: TRBJ1-5; D gene: -; V gene: TRBV4-2
CDR3 DNA: TGTGCCAGCAACCCAGGGCTAGATTTCCCCTACGAGCAGTACTTC; CDR3 protein: CASNPGLDFPYEQYF; clone size: -; J gene: TRBJ2-7; D gene: -; V gene: TRBV6-1
CDR3 DNA: TGTGCCAGCCCGCCGGGACCATTTAACACCGGGGAGCTGTTTTTT; CDR3 protein: CASPPGPFNTGELFF; clone size: -; J gene: TRBJ2-2; D gene: -; V gene: TRBV2
CDR3 DNA: TGTGCCTGGAGTAACGGACTAGCGAGCAATGAGCAGTTCTTC; CDR3 protein: CAWSNGLASNEQFF; clone size: -; J gene: TRBJ2-1; D gene: TRBD2; V gene: TRBV30
CDR3 DNA: TGTGCCAGCAGTTACTCTGGGGCAGCAAGCTCCTACGAGCAGTACTTC; CDR3 protein: CASSYSGAASSYEQYF; clone size: -; J gene: TRBJ2-7; D gene: -; V gene: TRBV6-5
CDR3 DNA: TGTGCCAGCAGCTTATCGGCGGGAGGCAGGGCGGGAGGCTACACCTTC; CDR3 protein: CASSLSAGGRAGGYTF; clone size: -; J gene: TRBJ1-2; D gene: -; V gene: TRBV7-9
CDR3 DNA: TGTGCCAGCAGCACCCGGACTAGCGGGGCCGCCTACAATGAGCAGTTCTTC; CDR3 protein: CASSTRTSGAAYNEQFF; clone size: once; J gene: TRBJ2-1; D gene: TRBD2; V gene: TRBV7-6
CDR3 DNA: TGCAGCGTTGAGAATGATATAGCGGGACAGGGCCCCTACAATGAGCAGTTCTTC; CDR3 protein: CSVENDIAGQGPYNEQFF; clone size: -; J gene: TRBJ2-1; D gene: -; V gene: TRBV29-1
CDR3 DNA: TGTGCCAGCAGTTACCGGGACAGGGAAAGCACAGATACGCAGTATTTT; CDR3 protein: CASSYRDRESTDTQYF; clone size: -; J gene: TRBJ2-3; D gene: TRBD1; V gene: TRBV6-5
CDR3 DNA: TGTGCCAGCTCACCCAGGAGGGGAGACACCGGGGAGCTGTTTTTT; CDR3 protein: CASSPRRGDTGELFF; clone size: -; J gene: TRBJ2-2; D gene: -; V gene: TRBV18
CDR3 DNA: TGTGCCAGCAGCTTAACGAGCGACACCGGGGAGCTGTTTTTT; CDR3 protein: CASSLTSDTGELFF; clone size: few; J gene: TRBJ2-2; D gene: -; V gene: TRBV7-3
CDR3 DNA: TGTGCCAGCTCGTCCGGGCTAACATACGAGCAGTACTTC; CDR3 protein: CASSSGLTYEQYF; clone size: -; J gene: TRBJ2-7; D gene: -; V gene: TRBV18
CDR3 DNA: TGCGCCAGCAGCCCGGGAGCCACCGGGGAGCTGTTTTTT; CDR3 protein: CASSPGATGELFF; clone size: -; J gene: TRBJ2-2; D gene: -; V gene: TRBV5-1
CDR3 DNA: TGTGCCAGCAGCCACTACCCCCAGGGAACCCATGAGCAGTTCTTC; CDR3 protein: CASSHYPQGTHEQFF; clone size: -; J gene: TRBJ2-1; D gene: -; V gene: TRBV7-9
CDR3 DNA: TGTGCCAGCAGCTTCCTAGCGGGGGGTGGCGAGCAGTACTTC; CDR3 protein: CASSFLAGGGEQYF; clone size: -; J gene: TRBJ2-7; D gene: TRBD2; V gene: TRBV11-3